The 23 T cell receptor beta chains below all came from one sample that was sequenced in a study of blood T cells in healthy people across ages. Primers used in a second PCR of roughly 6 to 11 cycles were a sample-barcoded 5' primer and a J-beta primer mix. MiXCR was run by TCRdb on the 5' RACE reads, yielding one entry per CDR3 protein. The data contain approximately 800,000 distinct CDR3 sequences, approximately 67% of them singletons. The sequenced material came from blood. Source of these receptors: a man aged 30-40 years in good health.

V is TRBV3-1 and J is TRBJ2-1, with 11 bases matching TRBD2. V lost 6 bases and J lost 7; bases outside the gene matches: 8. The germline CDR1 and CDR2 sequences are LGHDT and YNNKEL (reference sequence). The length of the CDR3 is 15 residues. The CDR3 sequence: CASRQTSGKGNEQFF. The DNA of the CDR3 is TGTGCCAGCAGGCAGACTAGCGGGAAGGGGAATGAGCAGTTCTTC.

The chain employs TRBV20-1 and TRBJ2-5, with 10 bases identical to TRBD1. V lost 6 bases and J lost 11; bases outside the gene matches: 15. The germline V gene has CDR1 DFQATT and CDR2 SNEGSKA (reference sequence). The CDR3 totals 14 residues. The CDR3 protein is CSAPIPGQGSQQYF. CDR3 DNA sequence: TGCAGTGCCCCAATACCGGGACAGGGGTCCCAGCAGTACTTC.

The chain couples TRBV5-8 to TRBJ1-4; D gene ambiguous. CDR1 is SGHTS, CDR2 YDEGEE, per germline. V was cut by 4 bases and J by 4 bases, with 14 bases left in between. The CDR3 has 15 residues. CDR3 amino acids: CASSPGGTRNEKLFF. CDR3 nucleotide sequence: TGTGCCAGCAGCCCAGGAGGTACCCGTAATGAAAAACTGTTTTTT.

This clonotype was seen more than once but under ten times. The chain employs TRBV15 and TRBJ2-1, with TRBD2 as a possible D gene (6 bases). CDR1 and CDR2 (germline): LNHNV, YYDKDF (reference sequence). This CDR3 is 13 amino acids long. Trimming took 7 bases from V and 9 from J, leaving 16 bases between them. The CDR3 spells CATKGLHLGEQFF. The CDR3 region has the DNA TGTGCCACCAAGGGACTGCACTTGGGTGAGCAGTTCTTC. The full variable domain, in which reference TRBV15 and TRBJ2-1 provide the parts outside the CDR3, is DAMVIQNPRYQVTQFGKPVTLSCSQTLNHNVMYWYQQKSSQAPKLLFHYYDKDFNNEADTPDNFQSRRPNTSFCFLDIRSPGLGDTAMYLCATKGLHLGEQFFGPGTRLTVL.

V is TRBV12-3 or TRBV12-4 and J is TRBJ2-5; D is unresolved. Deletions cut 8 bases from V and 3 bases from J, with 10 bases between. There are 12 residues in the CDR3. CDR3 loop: CASVRRKETQYF. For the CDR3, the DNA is TGTGCCAGCGTCAGGCGCAAAGAGACCCAGTACTTC.

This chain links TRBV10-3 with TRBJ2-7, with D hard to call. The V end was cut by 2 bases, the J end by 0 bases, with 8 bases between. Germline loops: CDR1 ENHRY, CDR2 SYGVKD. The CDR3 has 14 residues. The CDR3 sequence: CAISEEIFSYEQYF. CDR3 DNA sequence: TGTGCCATCAGTGAGGAAATCTTCTCCTACGAGCAGTACTTC.

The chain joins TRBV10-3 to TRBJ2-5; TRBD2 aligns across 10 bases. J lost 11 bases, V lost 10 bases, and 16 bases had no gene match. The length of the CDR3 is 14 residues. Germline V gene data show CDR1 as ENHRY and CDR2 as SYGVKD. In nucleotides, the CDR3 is TGTGCCACTCGCAGCGGGGGGGCTATCAATGAGCAGTACTTC. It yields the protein CATRSGGAINEQYF.

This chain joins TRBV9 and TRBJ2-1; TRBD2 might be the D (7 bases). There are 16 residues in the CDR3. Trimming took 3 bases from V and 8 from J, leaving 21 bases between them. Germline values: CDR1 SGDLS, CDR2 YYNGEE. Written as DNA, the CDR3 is TGTGCCAGCAGCGGGCCCGGACTAGAGGGGGTCTATGAGCAGTTCTTC. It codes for CASSGPGLEGVYEQFF.

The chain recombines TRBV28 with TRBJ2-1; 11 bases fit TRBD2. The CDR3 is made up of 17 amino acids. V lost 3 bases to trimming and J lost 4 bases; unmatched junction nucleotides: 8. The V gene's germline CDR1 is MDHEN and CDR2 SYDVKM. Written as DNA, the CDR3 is TGTGCCAGCAGTTTCCCCCCTAGCGGGGGGAGTTACAATGAGCAGTTCTTC. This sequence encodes CASSFPPSGGSYNEQFF. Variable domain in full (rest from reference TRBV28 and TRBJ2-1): DVKVTQSSRYLVKRTGEKVFLECVQDMDHENMFWYRQDPGLGLRLIYFSYDVKMKEKGDIPEGYSVSREKKERFSLILESASTNQTSMYLCASSFPPSGGSYNEQFFGPGTRLTVL.

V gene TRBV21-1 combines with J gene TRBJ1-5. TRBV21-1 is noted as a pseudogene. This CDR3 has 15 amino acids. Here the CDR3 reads CASSKRGRINQPQHF. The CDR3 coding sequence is TGTGCCAGCAGCAAACGAGGACGGATTAATCAGCCCCAGCATTTT.

The CDR3 region has the DNA TGTGCCACCAGCAGAGAAGACAGGGGGTTTCAGCCCCAGCATTTT. As protein: CATSREDRGFQPQHF. V and J are TRBV15 and TRBJ1-5; TRBD1 agrees at 9 bases. CDR3 size: 15 residues. CDR1 is LNHNV, CDR2 YYDKDF, per germline (reference sequence). Trimming removed 0 bases from V and 6 bases from J; junction bases left unmatched: 3.

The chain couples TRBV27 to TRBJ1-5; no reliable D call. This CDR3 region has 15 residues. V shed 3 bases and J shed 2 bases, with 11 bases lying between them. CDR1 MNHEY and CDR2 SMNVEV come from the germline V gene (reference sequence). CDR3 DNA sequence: TGTGCCAGCAGTTTCTTGGGGAACGGCAATCAGCCCCAGCATTTT. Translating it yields CASSFLGNGNQPQHF.

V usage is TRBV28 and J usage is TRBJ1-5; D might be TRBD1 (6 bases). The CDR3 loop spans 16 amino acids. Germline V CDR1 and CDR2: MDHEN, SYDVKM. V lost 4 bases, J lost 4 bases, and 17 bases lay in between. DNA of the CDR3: TGTGCCAGCAGTTCAATGGGACATATTGCTAATCAGCCCCAGCATTTT. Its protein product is CASSSMGHIANQPQHF.

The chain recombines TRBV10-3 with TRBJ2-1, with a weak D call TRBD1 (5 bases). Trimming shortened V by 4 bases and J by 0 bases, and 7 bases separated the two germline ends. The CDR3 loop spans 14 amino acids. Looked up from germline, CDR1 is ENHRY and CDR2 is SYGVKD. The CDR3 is CAISVDSSYNEQFF. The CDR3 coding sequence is TGTGCCATCAGTGTTGACAGCTCCTACAATGAGCAGTTCTTC.

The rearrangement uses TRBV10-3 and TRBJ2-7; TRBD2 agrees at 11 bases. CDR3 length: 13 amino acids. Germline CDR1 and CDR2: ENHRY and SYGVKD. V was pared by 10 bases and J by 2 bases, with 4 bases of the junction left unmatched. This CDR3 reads CATGTSGPYEQYF. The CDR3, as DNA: TGTGCCACGGGGACTAGCGGACCCTACGAGCAGTACTTC.

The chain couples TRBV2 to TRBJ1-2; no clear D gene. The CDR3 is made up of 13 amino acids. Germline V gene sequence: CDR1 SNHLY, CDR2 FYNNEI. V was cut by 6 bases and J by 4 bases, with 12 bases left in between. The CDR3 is CASREVASYGYTF. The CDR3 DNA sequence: TGTGCCAGCAGGGAGGTGGCCAGCTATGGCTACACCTTC.

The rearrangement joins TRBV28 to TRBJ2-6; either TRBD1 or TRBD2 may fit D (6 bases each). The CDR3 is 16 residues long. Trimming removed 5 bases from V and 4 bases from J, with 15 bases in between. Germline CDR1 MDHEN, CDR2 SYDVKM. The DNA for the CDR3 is TGTGCCAGCAGTACCACAGGGAGGCTCGGGGCCAACGTCCTGACTTTC. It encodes CASSTTGRLGANVLTF.

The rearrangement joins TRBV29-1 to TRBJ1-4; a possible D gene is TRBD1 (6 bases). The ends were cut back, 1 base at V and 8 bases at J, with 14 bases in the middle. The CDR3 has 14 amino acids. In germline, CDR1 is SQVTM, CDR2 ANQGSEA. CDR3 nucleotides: TGCAGCGTTGAAGGGGGCCAGGGGAGAGAAAAACTGTTTTTT. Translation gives CSVEGGQGREKLFF.

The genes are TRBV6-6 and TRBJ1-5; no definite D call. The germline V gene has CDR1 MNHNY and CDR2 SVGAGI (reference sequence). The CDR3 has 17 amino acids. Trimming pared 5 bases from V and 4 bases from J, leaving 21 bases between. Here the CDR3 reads CASSQIRAVPGNQPQHF. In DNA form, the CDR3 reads TGTGCCAGCAGTCAAATAAGAGCTGTCCCCGGGAATCAGCCCCAGCATTTT.

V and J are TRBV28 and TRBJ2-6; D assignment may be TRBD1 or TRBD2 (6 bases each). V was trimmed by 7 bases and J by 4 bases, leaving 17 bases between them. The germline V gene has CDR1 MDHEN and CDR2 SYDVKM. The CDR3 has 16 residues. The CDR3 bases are TGTGCCAGCACCACTTATTCGGGGGCCGGGGCCAACGTCCTGACTTTC. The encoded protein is CASTTYSGAGANVLTF.

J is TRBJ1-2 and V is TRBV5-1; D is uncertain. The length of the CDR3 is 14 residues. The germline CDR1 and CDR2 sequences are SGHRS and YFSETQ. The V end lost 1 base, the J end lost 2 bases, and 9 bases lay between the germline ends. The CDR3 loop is CASSLSGENYGYTF. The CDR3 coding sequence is TGCGCCAGCAGCTTGAGCGGCGAGAACTATGGCTACACCTTC.

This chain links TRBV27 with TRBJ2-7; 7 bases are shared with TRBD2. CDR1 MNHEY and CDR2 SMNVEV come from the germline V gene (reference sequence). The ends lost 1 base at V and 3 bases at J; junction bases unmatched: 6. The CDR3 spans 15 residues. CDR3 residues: CASSLYAGVYYEQYF. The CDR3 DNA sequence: TGTGCCAGCAGTTTATACGCGGGGGTTTACTACGAGCAGTACTTC.

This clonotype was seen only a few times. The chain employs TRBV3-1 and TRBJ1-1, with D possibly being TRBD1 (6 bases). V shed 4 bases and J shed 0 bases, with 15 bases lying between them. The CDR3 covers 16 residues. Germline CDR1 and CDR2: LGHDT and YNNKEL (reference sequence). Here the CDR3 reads CASSLQSGALNTEAFF. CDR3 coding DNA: TGTGCCAGCAGCCTCCAGTCAGGGGCCCTGAACACTGAAGCTTTCTTT.